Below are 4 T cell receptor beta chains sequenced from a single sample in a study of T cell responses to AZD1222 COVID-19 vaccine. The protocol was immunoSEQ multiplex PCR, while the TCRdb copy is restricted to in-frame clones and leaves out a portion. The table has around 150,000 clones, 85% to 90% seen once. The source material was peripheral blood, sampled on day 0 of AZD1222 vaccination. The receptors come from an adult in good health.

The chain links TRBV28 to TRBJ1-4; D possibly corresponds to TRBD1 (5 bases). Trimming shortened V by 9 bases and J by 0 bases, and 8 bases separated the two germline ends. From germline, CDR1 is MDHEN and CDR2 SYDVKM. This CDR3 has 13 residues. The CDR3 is CASTGATNEKLFF. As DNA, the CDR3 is TGTGCCAGTACAGGAGCAACTAATGAAAAACTGTTTTTT. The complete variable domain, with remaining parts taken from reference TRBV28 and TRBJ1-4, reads DVKVTQSSRYLVKRTGEKVFLECVQDMDHENMFWYRQDPGLGLRLIYFSYDVKMKEKGDIPEGYSVSREKKERFSLILESASTNQTSMYLCASTGATNEKLFFGSGTQLSVL.

The CDR3 DNA follows: TGCGCCAGCACACCACAGGGGAATTCACCCCTCCACTTT. Protein sequence: CASTPQGNSPLHF. The J gene is TRBJ1-6, the V gene TRBV5-1; 7 nucleotides agree with TRBD1. After removal of 6 bases from V and 7 bases from J, the junction contained 4 bases not matched to a gene. The germline V gene has CDR1 SGHRS and CDR2 YFSETQ. The CDR3 runs 13 residues. The full variable domain, completed using reference TRBV5-1 and TRBJ1-6, is KAGVTQTPRYLIKTRGQQVTLSCSPISGHRSVSWYQQTPGQGLQFLFEYFSETQRNKGNFPGRFSGRQFSNSRSEMNVSTLELGDSALYLCASTPQGNSPLHFGNGTRLTVT.

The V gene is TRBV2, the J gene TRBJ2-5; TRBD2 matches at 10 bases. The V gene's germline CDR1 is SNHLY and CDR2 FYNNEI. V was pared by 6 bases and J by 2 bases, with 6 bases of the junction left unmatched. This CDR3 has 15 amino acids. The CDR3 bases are TGTGCCAGCAGACCCCGACTAGCGGGTCAAGAGACCCAGTACTTC. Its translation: CASRPRLAGQETQYF.

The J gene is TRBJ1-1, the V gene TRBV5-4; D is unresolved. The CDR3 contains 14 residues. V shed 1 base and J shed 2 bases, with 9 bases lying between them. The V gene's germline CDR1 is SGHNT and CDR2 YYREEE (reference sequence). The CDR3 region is CASSLLQLNTEAFF. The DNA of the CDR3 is TGTGCCAGCAGCTTGCTACAGCTTAACACTGAAGCTTTCTTT.